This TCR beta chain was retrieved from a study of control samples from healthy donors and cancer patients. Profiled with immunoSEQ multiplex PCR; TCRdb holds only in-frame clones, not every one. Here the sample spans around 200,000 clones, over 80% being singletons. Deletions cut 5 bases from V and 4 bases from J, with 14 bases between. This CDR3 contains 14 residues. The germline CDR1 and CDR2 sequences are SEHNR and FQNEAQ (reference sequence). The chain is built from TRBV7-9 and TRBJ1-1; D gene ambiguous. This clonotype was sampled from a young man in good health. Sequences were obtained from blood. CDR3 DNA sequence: TGTGCCAGCAGCCTAATGGAAAGGACCACTGAAGCTTTCTTT. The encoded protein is CASSLMERTTEAFF. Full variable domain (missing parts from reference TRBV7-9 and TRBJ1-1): DTGVSQNPRHKITKRGQNVTFRCDPISEHNRLYWYRQTLGQGPEFLTYFQNEAQLEKSRLLSDRFSAERPKGSFSTLEIQRTEQGDSAMYLCASSLMERTTEAFFGQGTRLTVV.